The next 2 T cell receptor beta chains were all read from a single sample in a study of a mutant IDH1 vaccine in newly diagnosed glioma. The time point was: week 35, safety follow-up. Doses comprised 300 ug of mutant IDH1 20-mer peptide each, plus topical imiquimod. Antigens of these TCRs are unknown. Method: immunoSEQ multiplex PCR; TCRdb's copy keeps in-frame clones and lacks some. The sample records around 31,000 clones, roughly 75% being singletons. This specimen was PBMCs, taken from a glioma patient whose treatment included an IDH1 peptide vaccine. The receptors come from a woman in her 40s with glioma.

The rearrangement uses TRBV5-6 and TRBJ1-5; no definite D call. The germline CDR1 and CDR2 sequences are SGHDT and YYEEEE. Between the trimmed V and J ends, which lost 0 bases and 3 bases, there was a span of 7 bases. This CDR3 has 14 residues. The CDR3 nucleotides read TGTGCCAGCAGCTTGGGAGGGTCCAATCAGCCCCAGCATTTT. As protein: CASSLGGSNQPQHF.

The chain has TRBV9 and TRBJ1-3; D is perhaps TRBD1 (5 bases). In germline, CDR1 is SGDLS, CDR2 YYNGEE. V shed 3 bases and J shed 0 bases, with 10 bases lying between them. The CDR3 length is 15 residues. The CDR3 DNA reads TGTGCCAGCAGCGCCTCGGGGGTCTCTGGAAACACCATATATTTT. Protein sequence: CASSASGVSGNTIYF.